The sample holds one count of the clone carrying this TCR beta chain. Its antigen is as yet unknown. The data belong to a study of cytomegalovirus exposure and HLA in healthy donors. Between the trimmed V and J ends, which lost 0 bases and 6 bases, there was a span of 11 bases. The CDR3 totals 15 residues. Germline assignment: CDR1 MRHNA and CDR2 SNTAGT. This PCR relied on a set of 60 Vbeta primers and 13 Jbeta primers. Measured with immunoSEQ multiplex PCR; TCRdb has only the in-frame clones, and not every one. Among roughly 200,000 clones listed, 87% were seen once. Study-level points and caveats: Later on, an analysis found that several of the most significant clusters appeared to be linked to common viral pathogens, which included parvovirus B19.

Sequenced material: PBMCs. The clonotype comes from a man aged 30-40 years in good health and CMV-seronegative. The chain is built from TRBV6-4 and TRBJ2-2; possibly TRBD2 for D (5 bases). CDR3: CASSDSRATAGELFF. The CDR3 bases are TGTGCCAGCAGTGACTCGAGGGCCACTGCCGGGGAGCTGTTTTTT.